Following are 24 T cell receptor beta chains from one sample sequenced in a study of siplizumab effects on memory and regulatory T cells. The protocol was immunoSEQ multiplex PCR, while the TCRdb copy is restricted to in-frame clones and leaves out a portion. The sample includes around 26,000 clones, 70% to 85% of them seen just once. The sample was memory CD4+ T cells sorted from blood. The receptors stem from a human donor in good health.

The chain is built from TRBV10-3 and TRBJ2-3; D is tentatively TRBD1 or TRBD2 (5 bases each). V was pared by 9 bases and J by 0 bases, with 13 bases between. Germline assignment: CDR1 ENHRY and CDR2 SYGVKD. CDR3 size: 14 residues. In DNA, the CDR3 is TGTGCCATAAGATACGGGGCTAGCACAGATACGCAGTATTTT. It codes for CAIRYGASTDTQYF.

The chain couples TRBV7-2 to TRBJ1-1, with D hard to call. The germline gives CDR1 SGHTA, CDR2 FQGNSA. V lost 1 base and J lost 4, with 7 bases in between. This CDR3 has 13 amino acids. CDR3 in amino acids: CASSLDRSTEAFF. The CDR3 nucleotides are TGTGCCAGCAGCTTAGACAGAAGCACTGAAGCTTTCTTT.

This chain links TRBV28 with TRBJ2-5; 13 bases fit TRBD2. V dropped 2 bases and J dropped 6; count of bases not matched to a gene: 6. CDR3 size: 16 residues. Per germline, CDR1 MDHEN and CDR2 SYDVKM. Written as DNA, the CDR3 is TGTGCCAGCAGTTTAGGGGGACTAGCGGGACTGAAGACCCAGTACTTC. This encodes CASSLGGLAGLKTQYF.

This clone was observed once. The rearrangement joins TRBV10-2 to TRBJ2-1, with 10 bases that match TRBD2. CDR3 length: 15 amino acids. V was clipped by 10 bases and J by 8 bases; unmatched bases: 14. The germline V gene encodes CDR1 WSHSY and CDR2 SAAADI. The CDR3 is CATSVWSGRGDEQFF. The CDR3 coding sequence is TGCGCCACCTCTGTTTGGAGCGGGAGGGGCGATGAGCAGTTCTTC.

The rearrangement joins TRBV7-9 to TRBJ2-7; D may be TRBD1 (6 bases). The CDR3 has 13 amino acids. Germline V CDR1 and CDR2: SEHNR, FQNEAQ (reference sequence). Trimming took 0 bases from V and 6 from J, leaving 9 bases between them. The CDR3 sequence is CASSLADSAEQYF. In nucleotides, the CDR3 is TGTGCCAGCAGCTTAGCGGACAGCGCCGAGCAGTACTTC.

The rearrangement uses TRBV15 and TRBJ2-3; TRBD2 matches 14 bases. Germline CDR1 LNHNV, CDR2 YYDKDF (reference sequence). V lost 3 bases and J lost 6; bases outside the gene matches: 5. This CDR3 region has 16 residues. The CDR3 region is CATSRGGTSGSDTQYF. The CDR3 DNA reads TGTGCCACCAGCAGGGGCGGGACTAGCGGGAGTGATACGCAGTATTTT.

This chain joins TRBV19 and TRBJ2-1, with 8 positions matching TRBD2. In germline, CDR1 is LNHDA, CDR2 SQIVND (reference sequence). The CDR3 totals 14 residues. V lost 8 bases and J lost 0; bases outside the gene matches: 3. CDR3 DNA: TGTGCCAGTCATAGCGGGACCTCCTACAATGAGCAGTTCTTC. Translation: CASHSGTSYNEQFF.

Points on this clone: This same CDR3 is encoded by further DNA sequences in the sample. This chain connects TRBV5-1 to TRBJ2-1; TRBD2 agrees at 10 bases. In germline, CDR1 is SGHRS, CDR2 YFSETQ. The V gene end was trimmed by 5 bases and the J gene end by 8 bases; junction bases not matched to a gene: 10. The CDR3 contains 15 residues. The chain's CDR3 is CASRGTSEPRDEQFF. CDR3 coding DNA: TGCGCCAGCAGGGGGACTAGCGAGCCGAGGGATGAGCAGTTCTTC.

This rearrangement joins TRBV11-3 to TRBJ2-1; 12 bases match TRBD1. This CDR3 is built from 14 residues. With 6 bases clipped from V and 7 bases from J, the junction kept 4 bases outside the gene matches. Germline V gene sequence: CDR1 SGHNT, CDR2 YENEEA. CDR3 DNA sequence: TGTGCCAGCAGTGGGACAGGGGGCTGGAATGAGCAGTTCTTC. Its translation is CASSGTGGWNEQFF.

J is TRBJ1-2 and V is TRBV6-5; 12 bases map to TRBD1. Losses at the gene ends were 6 bases for V and 2 bases for J; bases not matched to a gene: 4. The CDR3 consists of 15 residues. Germline CDR1 MNHEY, CDR2 SVGAGI. The CDR3 DNA sequence: TGTGCCAGCAGGCCGGGACAGGGGGCGAACTATGGCTACACCTTC. This gives the protein CASRPGQGANYGYTF.

The chain links TRBV9 to TRBJ1-3; D might be TRBD1 (5 bases). V was shortened by 2 bases and J by 0 bases, with 18 bases between the two germline ends. The CDR3 totals 18 residues. Per germline, CDR1 SGDLS and CDR2 YYNGEE. The CDR3 reads CASSVDSETFYSGNTIYF. CDR3 nucleotide sequence: TGTGCCAGCAGCGTCGACAGCGAAACCTTCTACTCTGGAAACACCATATATTTT.

There are a few counts of this clone. This chain links TRBV21-1 with TRBJ1-2; the DNA was not used to check the table's D call, TRBD1. TRBV21-1 is a pseudogene locus. The CDR3 loop spans 18 amino acids. The CDR3: CASSKKMTRVGSNYGYTF. The CDR3 nucleotides are TGTGCCAGCAGCAAAAAGATGACCAGGGTAGGTTCTAACTATGGCTACACCTTC.

The rearrangement uses TRBV27 and TRBJ2-3, with TRBD2 matching over 7 bases. The CDR3 has 16 residues. V was pared by 3 bases and J by 2 bases, with 8 bases of the junction left unmatched. The germline gives CDR1 MNHEY, CDR2 SMNVEV (reference sequence). CDR3 in amino acids: CASSFGPSGNTDTQYF. CDR3 bases: TGTGCCAGCAGTTTCGGGCCTAGCGGAAACACAGATACGCAGTATTTT.

The chain employs TRBV7-2 and TRBJ2-1; no clear D. Per germline, CDR1 SGHTA and CDR2 FQGNSA. The CDR3 length is 17 residues. V was clipped by 1 base and J by 0 bases, with 13 bases between them. In nucleotides, the CDR3 is TGTGCCAGCAGCTTAGTTGGGCTCTCGAGCTCCTACAATGAGCAGTTCTTC. Encoded protein: CASSLVGLSSSYNEQFF.

This chain connects TRBV18 to TRBJ1-4; no clear D. Germline V CDR1 and CDR2: KGHSH, LQKENI. The CDR3 is made up of 14 amino acids. V was cut by 2 bases and J by 8 bases, with 12 bases left in between. CDR3 DNA: TGTGCCAGCTCACCAGGATCTCCCCGAGAAAAACTGTTTTTT. Translating gives CASSPGSPREKLFF.

The chain carries TRBV19 and TRBJ1-1; 8 nucleotides match TRBD1. Germline V CDR1 and CDR2: LNHDA, SQIVND (reference sequence). V lost 3 bases, J lost 5 bases, and 5 bases stayed unmatched. The CDR3 contains 14 residues. As DNA, the CDR3 is TGTGCCAGTAGTATCCAGGGGGCAAGGACTGAAGCTTTCTTT. Amino acid sequence: CASSIQGARTEAFF.

The chain uses TRBV30 and TRBJ1-5; D uncertain. The V end lost 0 bases, the J end lost 1 base, and 4 bases lay between the germline ends. Germline V CDR1 and CDR2: GTSNPN, SVGIG (reference sequence). The CDR3 totals 13 residues. CDR3 DNA: TGTGCCTGGAGTGTCGGGAGCAATCAGCCCCAGCATTTT. Its translation: CAWSVGSNQPQHF. Full variable domain (outside the CDR3, taken from reference TRBV30 and TRBJ1-5): SQTIHQWPATLVQPVGSPLSLECTVEGTSNPNLYWYRQAAGRGLQLLFYSVGIGQISSEVPQNLSASRPQDRQFILSSKKLLLSDSGFYLCAWSVGSNQPQHFGDGTRLSIL.

The genes are TRBV9 and TRBJ2-7, with D perhaps matching TRBD1 (6 bases). Germline values: CDR1 SGDLS, CDR2 YYNGEE. Trimming took off 4 bases at V and 2 bases at J, with 16 bases between the two ends. CDR3 length: 15 amino acids. CDR3 region: CASSHKRDTTYEQYF. The CDR3 DNA reads TGTGCCAGCAGCCACAAACGGGACACAACCTACGAGCAGTACTTC.

This chain connects TRBV7-3 to TRBJ1-1; TRBD1 might be the D (6 bases). This CDR3 is built from 14 residues. Germline assignment: CDR1 SGHTA and CDR2 FQGTGA. With 3 bases removed from V and 0 bases from J, the gap between germline ends came to 8 bases. The CDR3 region has the DNA TGTGCCAGCAGCTTCAGGGGCATGAACACTGAAGCTTTCTTT. Residues: CASSFRGMNTEAFF.

The chain links TRBV19 to TRBJ1-1, with 8 bases aligning to TRBD1. In germline, CDR1 is LNHDA, CDR2 SQIVND (reference sequence). This CDR3 is built from 14 residues. The J segment lost 6 bases and the V segment lost 4 bases, leaving 7 bases of the junction unmatched. The CDR3: CASSRYGQGPEAFF. The CDR3 coding sequence is TGTGCCAGTAGTAGATATGGACAGGGCCCTGAAGCTTTCTTT.

About this clone: One junction end does not reproduce the germline sequence, and a read error may be involved. The chain has TRBV7-7 and TRBJ2-2; 11 bases match TRBD2. Germline CDR1 and CDR2: SSHAT and FNYEAQ (reference sequence). CDR3 length equals 17 residues. In DNA form, the CDR3 reads TGTGCTAGCAGCCCAAGACTAGCGGGATTATGGACCGGGGAGCTGTTTTTT. It encodes CASSPRLAGLWTGELFF.

The chain employs TRBV12-5 and TRBJ1-1; D is unclear. This CDR3 is 14 amino acids long. Germline V CDR1 and CDR2: LGHNT, FRNRAP. V was pared by 2 bases and J by 0 bases, with 7 bases between. CDR3 nucleotide sequence: TGTGCTAGTGGTTTGTCGGGGATGAACACTGAAGCTTTCTTT. This encodes CASGLSGMNTEAFF. Full variable domain (missing parts from reference TRBV12-5 and TRBJ1-1): DARVTQTPRHKVTEMGQEVTMRCQPILGHNTVFWYRQTMMQGLELLAYFRNRAPLDDSGMPKDRFSAEMPDATLATLKIQPSEPRDSAVYFCASGLSGMNTEAFFGQGTRLTVV.

The chain carries TRBV7-2 and TRBJ2-5; TRBD1 is a possible D gene (6 bases). Trimming shortened V by 5 bases and J by 2 bases, and 15 bases separated the two germline ends. The CDR3 length is 15 residues. Per germline, CDR1 SGHTA and CDR2 FQGNSA. CDR3 in amino acids: CASSPDLGAQETQYF. CDR3 bases: TGTGCCAGCAGCCCCGACCTGGGGGCTCAAGAGACCCAGTACTTC.

The chain has TRBV6-5 and TRBJ2-7, with D possibly being TRBD1 (5 bases). V lost 0 bases and J 3 bases, leaving 12 bases between the germline ends. From germline, CDR1 is MNHEY and CDR2 SVGAGI. CDR3 length: 15 amino acids. The CDR3 spells CASSYSLAGLYEQYF. The CDR3 DNA reads TGTGCCAGCAGTTACTCGCTTGCAGGGCTCTACGAGCAGTACTTC.